This T cell receptor (beta chain) emerged from a study of Graves' ophthalmopathy and Graves' hyperthyroidism. Whole-study findings and limits: Also, most clonotypes expanded in the thyroid above 0.001 frequency appeared in blood. At 65% to 71% sensitivity and 72.22% specificity, the model predicted progression of the ophthalmopathy.

CDR3 length equals 14 residues. The germline gives CDR1 SGDLS, CDR2 YYNGEE. Trimming at V came to 4 bases and at J to 11 bases, leaving 8 bases not matched to a gene. Amplification targeted the TCR beta CDR3 regions, with RNA transcripts as the source material. An initial RT-PCR round employing HTBI primers preceded a second-round multiplex PCR. MiXCR, applied by TCRdb to the multiplex PCR reads, yields one record per CDR3 protein. The data show 600,000 to 950,000 distinct CDR3 sequences, around 40% seen once. The source of the PBMCs was 10 ml of fresh peripheral blood. Worth noting for this clonotype: Its specificity is unknown.

The chain links TRBV9 to TRBJ1-6; 8 bases line up with TRBD1. The origin of this receptor is an adult man with Graves' ophthalmopathy. Material: peripheral blood. CDR3 loop: CASSQGQGSAPLHF. In DNA form, the CDR3 reads TGTGCCAGCAGCCAAGGACAGGGCAGCGCACCCCTCCACTTT.